This passage covers 21 T cell receptor beta chains from one sample sequenced in a study of cytomegalovirus exposure and HLA in healthy donors. The PCR used 60 Vbeta and 13 Jbeta primers. Assay used: immunoSEQ multiplex PCR; TCRdb lists only in-frame clones, some missing. The sample has 150,000 to 200,000 clones, 79% seen once; the top ten hold nearly 4.5%. Sequencing input: PBMCs. All receptors derive from a woman aged 25 to 45 in good health and CMV-seropositive.

This chain links TRBV5-8 with TRBJ2-4; 10 bases are a match to TRBD2. Germline V CDR1 and CDR2: SGHTS, YDEGEE. The CDR3 loop spans 15 amino acids. The V and J ends lost 2 bases and 8 bases, in that order; junction bases with no gene match: 7. The CDR3 nucleotides are TGTGCCAGCAGCTTTCCTAGCGGGAGCCGGGACATTCAGTACTTC. This sequence encodes CASSFPSGSRDIQYF.

To note about this clone: At the DNA level, this CDR3 is encoded by other sequences in the same sample as well. This chain's CDR3 is CASSQGGWGGQGTDTQYF. Written as DNA, the CDR3 is TGCGCCAGCAGCCAGGGAGGCTGGGGGGGACAGGGGACAGATACGCAGTATTTT. The chain couples TRBV4-3 to TRBJ2-3; 10 positions agree with TRBD1. From germline, CDR1 is LGHNA and CDR2 YSLEER. V was pared by 3 bases and J by 3 bases, with 12 bases of the junction left unmatched. The CDR3 runs to 18 residues.

The gene calls are TRBV7-8 and TRBJ1-1; D is unresolved. Germline-derived CDR1 and CDR2 are SGHVS and FQNEAQ. Trimming removed 0 bases from V and 0 bases from J, with 8 bases in between. The CDR3 is 15 amino acids. The CDR3 DNA reads TGTGCCAGCAGCTTAGCGAGGGCCATGAACACTGAAGCTTTCTTT. Translating gives CASSLARAMNTEAFF.

V and J are TRBV2 and TRBJ2-1, with a possible D match to TRBD2 (5 bases). Trimming cost V 5 bases and J 8 bases, with 13 bases left between them. This CDR3 region has 13 residues. Germline lookup yields CDR1 SNHLY and CDR2 FYNNEI. The CDR3 reads CASSLAGVDEQFF. The CDR3 nucleotides read TGTGCCAGCAGTCTGGCGGGTGTGGATGAGCAGTTCTTC.

V and J are TRBV29-1 and TRBJ1-5; the match to TRBD1 covers 10 bases. This CDR3 is built from 14 residues. V lost 0 bases, J lost 5 bases, and 1 base stayed unmatched. Germline V lookup: CDR1 SQVTM, CDR2 ANQGSEA. Written as DNA, the CDR3 is TGCAGCGTTGAAGATGGGACAGGGGATCAGCCCCAGCATTTT. It is translated as CSVEDGTGDQPQHF.

The V call is TRBV1, the J call TRBJ2-1; the D call in the table, TRBD2, was not verified against the DNA. TRBV1 is tagged as a pseudogene. The CDR3 length is 20 residues. CDR3 region: CTSSQDGTSGSILAYNEQFF. DNA for the CDR3: TGCACCAGCAGCCAAGATGGGACTAGCGGGAGTATTCTGGCCTACAATGAGCAGTTCTTC.

The chain combines TRBV30 with TRBJ2-5, with D perhaps matching TRBD2 (5 bases). This CDR3 is built from 13 residues. Trimming shortened V by 2 bases and J by 1 base, and 8 bases separated the two germline ends. The germline V gene has CDR1 GTSNPN and CDR2 SVGIG (reference sequence). The chain's CDR3 is CAWSRRSQETQYF. DNA for the CDR3: TGTGCCTGGAGTAGGAGGAGCCAAGAGACCCAGTACTTC.

The DNA of the CDR3 is TGTGCCAGCAGCTTATCTCGACAGAGCACAGATACGCAGTATTTT. Its translation: CASSLSRQSTDTQYF. The chain recombines TRBV11-2 with TRBJ2-3, with D possibly matching TRBD1 (5 bases). Trimming stripped 2 bases from V and 0 bases from J, with 9 bases between. The germline CDR1 and CDR2 sequences are SGHAT and FQNNGV. CDR3 size: 15 residues.

J is TRBJ1-5 and V is TRBV18, with 8 bases aligning to TRBD1. Germline V gene lookup returns CDR1 KGHSH and CDR2 LQKENI. CDR3 length: 15 amino acids. V shed 6 bases, J shed 4 bases, and the junction held 8 bases outside the gene matches. The CDR3 region has the DNA TGTGCCAGCTCTCTTACCAGGGGGCGAAATCAGCCCCAGCATTTT. This translates into CASSLTRGRNQPQHF.

V gene TRBV2 combines with J gene TRBJ1-5; D may be TRBD1 (6 bases). V lost 5 bases to trimming and J lost 4 bases, with 9 bases between them. In germline, CDR1 is SNHLY, CDR2 FYNNEI. This CDR3 contains 13 residues. In DNA form, the CDR3 reads TGTGCCAGCAGTCCTACAGGGAATCAGCCCCAGCATTTT. This translates into CASSPTGNQPQHF.

The chain is built from TRBV4-2 and TRBJ1-1; maybe TRBD1 (6 bases). There are 15 residues in the CDR3. V was cut by 1 base and J by 1 base, with 10 bases left in between. Germline CDR1 LGHNA, CDR2 YNFKEQ. The chain's CDR3 is CASSQAGAQNTEAFF. CDR3 nucleotide sequence: TGTGCCAGCAGCCAAGCAGGGGCCCAGAACACTGAAGCTTTCTTT.

This chain connects TRBV6-5 to TRBJ2-7, with D perhaps TRBD1 (5 bases). The CDR3 totals 12 residues. CDR1 and CDR2 (germline): MNHEY, SVGAGI. Deletions cut 5 bases from V and 5 bases from J, with 10 bases between. CDR3 loop: CASSTGAHEQYF. The CDR3 coding sequence is TGTGCCAGCAGTACAGGCGCCCACGAGCAGTACTTC.

This chain links TRBV18 with TRBJ1-5, with a weak D call TRBD1 (5 bases). Trimming pared 4 bases from V and 7 bases from J, leaving 8 bases between. The CDR3 runs 12 residues. CDR1 and CDR2 (germline): KGHSH, LQKENI. In DNA, the CDR3 is TGTGCCAGCTCACAGGGGAACCAGCCCCAGCATTTT. Protein product: CASSQGNQPQHF.

The rearrangement uses TRBV19 and TRBJ2-1; 15 positions match TRBD2. The ends lost 4 bases at V and 8 bases at J; junction bases unmatched: 9. The CDR3 is 17 residues long. Germline CDR1 LNHDA, CDR2 SQIVND (reference sequence). CDR3 in amino acids: CASSTTSGLAGGYEQFF. Written as DNA, the CDR3 is TGTGCCAGTAGTACTACATCGGGACTAGCGGGGGGCTATGAGCAGTTCTTC.

The V gene is TRBV4-3, the J gene TRBJ2-3; no reliable D call. This CDR3 region has 13 residues. V lost 4 bases and J 6 bases, leaving 11 bases between the germline ends. Germline assignment: CDR1 LGHNA and CDR2 YSLEER. The CDR3 loop reads CASSPELEDTQYF. The CDR3 DNA sequence: TGCGCCAGCAGCCCCGAGTTGGAGGATACGCAGTATTTT.

This clone has just a few counts. The chain joins TRBV5-8 to TRBJ1-5; D is perhaps TRBD1 (6 bases). The CDR3 has 15 residues. Between the trimmed V and J ends, which lost 4 bases and 0 bases, there was a span of 11 bases. Germline values: CDR1 SGHTS, CDR2 YDEGEE. The CDR3 is CASSPGTTSNQPQHF. For the CDR3, the DNA is TGTGCCAGCAGCCCCGGGACAACTAGCAATCAGCCCCAGCATTTT.

The V call is TRBV4-1, the J call TRBJ2-1; tentative D call: TRBD2 (5 bases). Deletions cut 4 bases from V and 8 bases from J, with 24 bases between. CDR3 length equals 17 residues. Germline-derived CDR1 and CDR2 are MGHRA and YSYEKL. CDR3: CASSPERQRPFGDEQFF. The DNA of the CDR3 is TGCGCCAGCAGCCCTGAACGTCAGCGGCCGTTTGGGGATGAGCAGTTCTTC.

This chain uses TRBV11-3 with TRBJ2-1; 13 bases are a match to TRBD2. The CDR3 runs 16 residues. CDR1 and CDR2 from the germline V gene are SGHNT and YENEEA. With 0 bases clipped from V and 7 bases from J, the junction kept 3 bases outside the gene matches. The DNA of the CDR3 is TGTGCCAGCAGCTTAGATACTAGCGGGAGGGTTAATGAGCAGTTCTTC. Its protein product is CASSLDTSGRVNEQFF.

This clone has more than one count but fewer than ten. The chain links TRBV29-1 to TRBJ1-3; 9 positions match TRBD1. This CDR3 comprises 15 residues. Germline V gene sequence: CDR1 SQVTM, CDR2 ANQGSEA. The chain's CDR3 is CSATGGVLSGNTIYF. DNA of the CDR3: TGCAGTGCAACAGGGGGCGTACTCTCTGGAAACACCATATATTTT.

This rearrangement joins TRBV7-8 to TRBJ1-5; D might be TRBD1 (6 bases). The CDR3 loop spans 16 amino acids. Germline assignment: CDR1 SGHVS and CDR2 FQNEAQ. V was trimmed by 3 bases and J by 1 base, leaving 13 bases between them. The CDR3 protein is CASSLAGGLSNQPQHF. As DNA, the CDR3 is TGTGCCAGCAGCTTGGCGGGGGGCCTGAGCAATCAGCCCCAGCATTTT.

The V call is TRBV7-2, the J call TRBJ1-5; 7 bases match TRBD1. CDR1 and CDR2 from the germline V gene are SGHTA and FQGNSA. This CDR3 spans 14 amino acids. The V gene end was trimmed by 5 bases and the J gene end by 3 bases; junction bases not matched to a gene: 4. The DNA of the CDR3 is TGTGCCAGCAGCCTGGGACAGCTCAATCAGCCCCAGCATTTT. Amino acids: CASSLGQLNQPQHF. Together with reference TRBV7-2 and TRBJ1-5, the CDR3 gives the full variable domain: GAGVSQSPSNKVTEKGKDVELRCDPISGHTALYWYRQSLGQGLEFLIYFQGNSAPDKSGLPSDRFSAERTGGSVSTLTIQRTQQEDSAVYLCASSLGQLNQPQHFGDGTRLSIL.